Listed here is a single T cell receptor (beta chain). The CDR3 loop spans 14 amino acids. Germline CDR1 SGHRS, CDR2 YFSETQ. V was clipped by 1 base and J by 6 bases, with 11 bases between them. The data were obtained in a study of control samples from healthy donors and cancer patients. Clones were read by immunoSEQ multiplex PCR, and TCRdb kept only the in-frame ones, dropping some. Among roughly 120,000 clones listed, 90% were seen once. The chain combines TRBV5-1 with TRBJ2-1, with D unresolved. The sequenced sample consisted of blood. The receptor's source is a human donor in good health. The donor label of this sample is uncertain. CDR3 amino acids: CASSLSSGFNEQFF. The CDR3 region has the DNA TGCGCCAGCAGCTTGAGCTCGGGTTTCAATGAGCAGTTCTTC. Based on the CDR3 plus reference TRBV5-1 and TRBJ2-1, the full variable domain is KAGVTQTPRYLIKTRGQQVTLSCSPISGHRSVSWYQQTPGQGLQFLFEYFSETQRNKGNFPGRFSGRQFSNSRSEMNVSTLELGDSALYLCASSLSSGFNEQFFGPGTRLTVL.